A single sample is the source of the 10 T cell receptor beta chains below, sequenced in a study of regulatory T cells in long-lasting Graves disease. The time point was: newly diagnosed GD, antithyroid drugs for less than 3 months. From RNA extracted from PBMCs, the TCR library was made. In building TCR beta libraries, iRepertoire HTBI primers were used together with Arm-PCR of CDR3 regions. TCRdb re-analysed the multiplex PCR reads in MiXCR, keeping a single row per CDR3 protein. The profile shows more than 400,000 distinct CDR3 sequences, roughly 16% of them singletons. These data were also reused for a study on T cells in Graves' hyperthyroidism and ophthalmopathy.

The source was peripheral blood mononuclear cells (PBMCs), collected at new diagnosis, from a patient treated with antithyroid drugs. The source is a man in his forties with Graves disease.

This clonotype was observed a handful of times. Written as DNA, the CDR3 is TGCGCCAGCAGTCCGAGGATCGGACGGAGCTACGAGCAGTACTTC. Translating it yields CASSPRIGRSYEQYF. This chain links TRBV10-1 with TRBJ2-7, with D unresolved. The CDR3 length is 15 residues. Germline lookup yields CDR1 WNHNN and CDR2 SYGVQD (reference sequence). The V gene lost 5 bases and the J gene lost 3 bases, with 17 bases spanning the gap.

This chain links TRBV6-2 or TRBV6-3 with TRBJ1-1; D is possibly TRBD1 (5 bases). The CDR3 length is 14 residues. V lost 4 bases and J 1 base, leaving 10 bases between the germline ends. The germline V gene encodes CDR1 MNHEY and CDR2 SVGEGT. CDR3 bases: TGTGCCAGCAGTTCGGGACTTGAGAACACTGAAGCTTTCTTT. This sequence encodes CASSSGLENTEAFF.

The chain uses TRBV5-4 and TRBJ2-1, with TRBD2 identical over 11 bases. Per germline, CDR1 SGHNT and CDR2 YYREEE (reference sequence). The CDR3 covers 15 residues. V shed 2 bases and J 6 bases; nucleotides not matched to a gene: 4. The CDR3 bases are TGTGCCAGCAGCTTATTCCTAGCGGGAGGCAATGAGCAGTTCTTC. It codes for CASSLFLAGGNEQFF.

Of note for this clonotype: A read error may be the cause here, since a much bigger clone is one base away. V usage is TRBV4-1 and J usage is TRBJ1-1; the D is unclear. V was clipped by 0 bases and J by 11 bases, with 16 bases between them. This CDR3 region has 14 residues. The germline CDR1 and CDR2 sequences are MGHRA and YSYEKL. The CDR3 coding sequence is TGCGCCAGCAGCCAAGATGGTCGGCAGGACCGGGCTTTCTTT. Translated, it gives CASSQDGRQDRAFF.

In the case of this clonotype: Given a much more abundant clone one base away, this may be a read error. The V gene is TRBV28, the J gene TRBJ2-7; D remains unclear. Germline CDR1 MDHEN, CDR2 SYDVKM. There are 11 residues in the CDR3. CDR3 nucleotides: TGTGCCGGCAGTTTAATCGGGGAGCAGTACTTC. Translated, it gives CAGSLIGEQYF.

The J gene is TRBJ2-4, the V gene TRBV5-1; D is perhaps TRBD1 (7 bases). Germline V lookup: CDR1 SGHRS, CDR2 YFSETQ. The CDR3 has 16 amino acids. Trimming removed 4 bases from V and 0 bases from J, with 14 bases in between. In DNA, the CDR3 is TGCGCCAGCAGCGGAGGGGACAGCCAAGCCAAAAACATTCAGTACTTC. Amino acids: CASSGGDSQAKNIQYF.

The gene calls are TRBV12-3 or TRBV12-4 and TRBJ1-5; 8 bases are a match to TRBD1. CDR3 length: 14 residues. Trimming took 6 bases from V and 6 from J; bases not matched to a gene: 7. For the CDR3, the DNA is TGTGCCAGCAGCCACCCCGACAGGGGTCAGCCCCAGCATTTT. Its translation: CASSHPDRGQPQHF.

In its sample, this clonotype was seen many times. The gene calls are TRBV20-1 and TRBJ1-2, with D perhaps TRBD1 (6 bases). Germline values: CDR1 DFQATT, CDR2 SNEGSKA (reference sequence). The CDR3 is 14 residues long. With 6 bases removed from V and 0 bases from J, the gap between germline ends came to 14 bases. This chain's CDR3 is CSATDRKTNYGYTF. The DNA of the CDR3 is TGCAGTGCCACAGACAGGAAAACTAACTATGGCTACACCTTC.

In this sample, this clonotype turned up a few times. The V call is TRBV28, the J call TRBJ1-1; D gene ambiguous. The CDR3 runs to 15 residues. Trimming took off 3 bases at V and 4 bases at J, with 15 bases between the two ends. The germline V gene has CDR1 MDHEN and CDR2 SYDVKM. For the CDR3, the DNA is TGTGCCAGCAGTTTTTTCGCGCTTATGGGCACTGAAGCTTTCTTT. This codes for CASSFFALMGTEAFF.

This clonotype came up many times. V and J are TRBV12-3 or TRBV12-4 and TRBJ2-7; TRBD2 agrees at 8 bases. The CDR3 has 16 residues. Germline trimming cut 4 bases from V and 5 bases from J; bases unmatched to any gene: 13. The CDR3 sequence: CASSSRVSGSVNEQYF. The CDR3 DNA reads TGTGCCAGCAGTTCAAGAGTCAGCGGGAGTGTTAACGAGCAGTACTTC.